The present TCR beta chain was sequenced within a study of regulatory T cells in long-lasting Graves disease. This clonotype was recorded at least ten times. Time point defined: newly diagnosed GD, antithyroid drugs for less than 3 months. The authors made the TCR library using RNA they extracted from PBMCs. Sequencing libraries for TCR beta were prepared with iRepertoire HTBI primers and Arm-PCR of CDR3 regions. TCRdb fed the multiplex PCR reads into MiXCR, producing one record per CDR3 protein. This table has approximately 210,000 distinct CDR3 sequences, about a sixth appearing once. CDR1 and CDR2 (germline): MGHRA, YSYEKL. The CDR3 is made up of 14 amino acids. Trimming shortened V by 3 bases and J by 2 bases, and 11 bases separated the two germline ends.

This sequence was found in a female donor with Graves disease. The input for sequencing was peripheral blood mononuclear cells (PBMCs), taken at new diagnosis, from a patient treated with antithyroid drugs. The chain recombines TRBV4-1 with TRBJ2-7, with D perhaps given as TRBD1 or TRBD2 (6 bases each). The DNA of the CDR3 is TGCGCCAGCAGCCACGAAGGGGGGCCCTACGAGCAGTACTTC. Residues: CASSHEGGPYEQYF.